This T cell receptor (beta chain) was recovered during a study of T-cell reconstitution after alpha-beta-depleted transplantation in children. This clonotype was observed a few times. The CDR3 consists of 14 residues. The V gene end was trimmed by 4 bases and the J gene end by 3 bases; junction bases not matched to a gene: 3. Germline values: CDR1 MGHRA, CDR2 YSYEKL. Preparation of the TCRbeta library involved a method that used unique molecular identifiers. TCRdb called the PCR reads again in MiXCR, with one record for every CDR3 protein. The sample yields a few hundred thousand distinct CDR3 sequences, under 13% seen once.

The receptor was isolated from a human donor who donated a stem cell graft to a child with acute lymphoblastic leukemia. Source: PBMCs from the stem cell graft donor, taken from the stem cell graft. J is TRBJ1-2 and V is TRBV4-1; 9 nucleotides match TRBD1. CDR3 nucleotides: TGCGCCAGCAGCCCGCGACAGGGGGACTATGGCTACACCTTC. This gives the protein CASSPRQGDYGYTF.